This section outlines one T cell receptor (beta chain) sequence together with its context. Assay: immunoSEQ multiplex PCR; the TCRdb copy retains only in-frame clones and omits some. Of about 360,000 clones listed, roughly 89% are singletons. The data derive from a study of cytomegalovirus exposure and HLA in healthy donors. CDR1 and CDR2 from the germline V gene are SQVTM and ANQGSEA. V shed 7 bases and J shed 6 bases, with 15 bases lying between them. The CDR3 has 12 amino acids. The chain links TRBV29-1 to TRBJ1-1; possibly TRBD1 for D (5 bases). Sequences were obtained from PBMCs. This sequence was found in a woman younger than 35 in good health and CMV-seronegative. The CDR3 reads CSGGGHTAEAFF. The CDR3 nucleotides are TGCAGCGGGGGTGGACATACGGCTGAAGCTTTCTTT.